These 27 T cell receptor beta chains came from one sample sequenced in a study of cytomegalovirus exposure and HLA in healthy donors. The study ran its PCR with 60 Vbeta and 13 Jbeta primers. The data were produced by immunoSEQ multiplex PCR, yet TCRdb's version contains in-frame clones alone and is incomplete. The sample contains 180,000 or so clones, about three quarters of which appear only once. The sequencing input was PBMCs. These receptors were obtained from a female donor in good health and CMV-seronegative.

This clone turned up a few times. The CDR3, as DNA: TGTGCCAGCACGGCGTCGGGCGGGGATACGCAGTATTTT. Its protein product is CASTASGGDTQYF. The gene calls are TRBV6-6 and TRBJ2-3; perhaps TRBD2 as D (5 bases). The germline gives CDR1 MNHNY, CDR2 SVGAGI (reference sequence). This CDR3 has 13 amino acids. V was shortened by 7 bases and J by 6 bases, with 14 bases between the two germline ends.

The chain recombines TRBV7-2 with TRBJ2-7; 12 nucleotides line up with TRBD2. Per the germline V gene, CDR1 is SGHTA and CDR2 is FQGNSA. V shed 1 base and J 0 bases; nucleotides not matched to a gene: 7. The CDR3 runs 18 residues. The CDR3 spells CASSLVASGRDSSYEQYF. The DNA for the CDR3 is TGTGCCAGCAGCTTAGTAGCTAGCGGGAGGGATAGCTCCTACGAGCAGTACTTC.

This clone was counted a single time. V gene TRBV28 combines with J gene TRBJ1-2; no clear D gene. Germline assignment: CDR1 MDHEN and CDR2 SYDVKM. Trimming removed 2 bases at V and 0 bases at J, with 4 bases between. The CDR3 length is 13 residues. CDR3: CASSLHTNYGYTF. The CDR3 coding sequence is TGTGCCAGCAGTTTACACACTAACTATGGCTACACCTTC.

The chain combines TRBV2 with TRBJ2-5, with 12 bases matching TRBD2. Looked up from germline, CDR1 is SNHLY and CDR2 is FYNNEI. The CDR3 extends over 16 amino acids. The V segment lost 4 bases and the J segment 4 bases; nucleotides outside the gene matches: 7. The CDR3 nucleotides read TGTGCCAGCAGTGCCTCTAGCGGGAGGGCCGGAGAGACCCAGTACTTC. Protein sequence: CASSASSGRAGETQYF.

The rearrangement joins TRBV4-1 to TRBJ2-2; 7 nucleotides match TRBD2. CDR1 and CDR2 (germline): MGHRA, YSYEKL. V was pared by 1 base and J by 6 bases, with 8 bases of the junction left unmatched. This CDR3 region has 16 residues. The CDR3 spells CASSQAQRGTSGELFF. The CDR3, as DNA: TGCGCCAGCAGCCAAGCCCAGCGGGGTACGTCCGGGGAGCTGTTTTTT.

This rearrangement joins TRBV5-4 to TRBJ1-1; D is unclear. The germline gives CDR1 SGHNT, CDR2 YYREEE (reference sequence). Trimming removed 0 bases at V and 1 base at J, with 10 bases between. The CDR3 has 15 residues. As DNA, the CDR3 is TGTGCCAGCAGCTTGGAGCCAGGAGGGAACACTGAAGCTTTCTTT. Protein sequence: CASSLEPGGNTEAFF.

There are a few counts of this clone. The chain is built from TRBV27 and TRBJ1-1; unclear D gene. Trimming cost V 2 bases and J 9 bases, with 25 bases left between them. CDR3 length: 17 amino acids. The germline V gene has CDR1 MNHEY and CDR2 SMNVEV (reference sequence). The CDR3 region is CASSLDIMSAGVMKAFF. The CDR3 nucleotides are TGTGCCAGCAGTTTAGATATAATGTCTGCCGGTGTGATGAAAGCTTTCTTT.

The rearrangement uses TRBV11-3 and TRBJ2-2; D is unclear. V was cut by 5 bases and J by 0 bases, with 7 bases left in between. This CDR3 is built from 14 residues. CDR1 is SGHNT and CDR2 is YENEEA in the germline V gene. The CDR3 DNA reads TGTGCCAGCAGCCCAATTCCGAACACCGGGGAGCTGTTTTTT. This translates into CASSPIPNTGELFF. The variable domain in full, completed from reference TRBV11-3 and TRBJ2-2, reads EAGVVQSPRYKIIEKKQPVAFWCNPISGHNTLYWYLQNLGQGPELLIRYENEEAVDDSQLPKDRFSAERLKGVDSTLKIQPAELGDSAVYLCASSPIPNTGELFFGEGSRLTVL.

The chain's CDR3 is CAGQTGKYEQYF. The CDR3 DNA reads as TGTGCCGGACAGACAGGGAAATACGAGCAGTACTTC. V usage is TRBV6-1 and J usage is TRBJ2-7; 7 bases agree with TRBD1. J was trimmed by 4 bases and V by 11 bases; bases with no gene match: 8. The CDR3 length is 12 residues. The germline CDR1 and CDR2 sequences are MNHNS and SASEGT.

This chain uses TRBV5-3 with TRBJ1-1, with D possibly being TRBD1 (6 bases). TRBV5-3 is an open reading frame whose function is uncertain. The CDR3 length is 20 residues. V was clipped by 0 bases and J by 3 bases, with 27 bases between them. CDR3 region: CARSLAHRGGLPEGYTEAFF. CDR3 DNA: TGTGCCAGAAGCTTGGCCCATCGGGGGGGGCTCCCGGAGGGGTACACTGAAGCTTTCTTT.

On this clone: A junction boundary mismatches the germline segment, possibly from a read error. The chain combines TRBV4-1 with TRBJ2-5; 7 positions agree with TRBD1. The CDR3 has 13 amino acids. The germline CDR1 and CDR2 sequences are MGHRA and YSYEKL. CDR3 sequence reads: CASSQVHNRGRNF. Written as DNA, the CDR3 is TGCGCCAGCAGCCAGGTCCATAACAGGGGACGGAACTTC.

This clone occurred once. The V call is TRBV4-2, the J call TRBJ2-7, with 8 bases aligning to TRBD2. This CDR3 has 16 amino acids. V lost 4 bases and J lost 4; bases outside the gene matches: 12. CDR1 is LGHNA and CDR2 is YNFKEQ in the germline V gene. The DNA for the CDR3 is TGTGCCAGCAGCCGACGGGGGGGTCGGGAGGGTTACGAGCAGTACTTC. It yields the protein CASSRRGGREGYEQYF.

J is TRBJ2-5 and V is TRBV30; D possibly corresponds to TRBD2 (7 bases). Trimming removed 5 bases from V and 1 base from J, with 11 bases in between. The CDR3 has 13 residues. Germline V gives CDR1 GTSNPN, CDR2 SVGIG (reference sequence). The CDR3, as DNA: TGTGCCTGGGTAGGGGGGGCCCAAGAGACCCAGTACTTC. Protein: CAWVGGAQETQYF.

CDR3 sequence: CASIGTDMNTEAFF. The CDR3, as DNA: TGTGCCAGTATTGGGACAGATATGAACACTGAAGCTTTCTTT. V and J are TRBV19 and TRBJ1-1, with TRBD1 matching over 7 bases. The germline CDR1 and CDR2 sequences are LNHDA and SQIVND (reference sequence). The CDR3 is made up of 14 amino acids. The V and J ends lost 7 bases and 0 bases, in that order; junction bases with no gene match: 5.

The chain links TRBV6-5 to TRBJ1-2, with 7 nucleotides matching TRBD1. CDR1 is MNHEY and CDR2 is SVGAGI in the germline V gene. The CDR3 is 13 amino acids. The trim removed 6 bases at V and 5 bases at J, leaving 6 bases unmatched. For the CDR3, the DNA is TGTGCCAGCAGAGGGACAGAGAGTTATGGCTACACCTTC. Amino acids: CASRGTESYGYTF.

The CDR3 DNA sequence: TGTGCCAGCAGCCTAACTCGGACAGGGGGCGGTGGCTACACCTTC. Protein sequence: CASSLTRTGGGGYTF. V and J are TRBV14 and TRBJ1-2, with TRBD1 matching 11 bases. The germline V gene encodes CDR1 SGHDN and CDR2 FVKESK. The CDR3 length is 15 residues. V was clipped by 4 bases and J by 7 bases; unmatched bases: 8.

V gene TRBV27 combines with J gene TRBJ2-1; a possible D gene is TRBD1 (6 bases). The CDR3 runs to 15 residues. Trimming pared 6 bases from V and 2 bases from J, leaving 14 bases between. Germline V gene sequence: CDR1 MNHEY, CDR2 SMNVEV (reference sequence). CDR3 region: CASRRARGAYNEQFF. For the CDR3, the DNA is TGTGCCAGCAGACGCGCCAGGGGAGCCTACAATGAGCAGTTCTTC.

V is TRBV7-2 and J is TRBJ2-5, with 8 bases matching TRBD2. Germline V gives CDR1 SGHTA, CDR2 FQGNSA. The CDR3 contains 17 residues. V lost 2 bases, J lost 0 bases, and 8 bases stayed unmatched. This CDR3 is CASSLRRGVRYQETQYF. The CDR3, as DNA: TGTGCCAGCAGCTTACGGCGGGGGGTCAGGTACCAAGAGACCCAGTACTTC.

The chain joins TRBV11-1 to TRBJ1-4; D not certain. This CDR3 spans 15 amino acids. Germline V CDR1 and CDR2: SGHAT, FQDESV (reference sequence). Trimming removed 0 bases at V and 0 bases at J, with 5 bases between. The CDR3 is CASSLAPATNEKLFF. CDR3 bases: TGTGCCAGCAGCTTAGCTCCAGCAACTAATGAAAAACTGTTTTTT.

The V call is TRBV5-1, the J call TRBJ1-2, with 12 bases fitting TRBD1. Trimming at V came to 4 bases and at J to 4 bases, leaving 11 bases not matched to a gene. Germline assignment: CDR1 SGHRS and CDR2 YFSETQ. The CDR3 extends over 17 amino acids. The CDR3 DNA sequence: TGCGCCAGCAGCCCCTCCCGGGACAGGGGGCGAGGCTATGGCTACACCTTC. It encodes CASSPSRDRGRGYGYTF.

The rearrangement links TRBV2 to TRBJ2-5; possibly TRBD1 for D (6 bases). V was cut by 8 bases and J by 1 base, with 14 bases left in between. The CDR3 runs 14 residues. The germline V gene has CDR1 SNHLY and CDR2 FYNNEI. The CDR3 protein is CASGVAGAQETQYF. The CDR3 nucleotides read TGTGCCAGCGGTGTGGCAGGGGCCCAAGAGACCCAGTACTTC.

The rearrangement uses TRBV11-2 and TRBJ2-7; possible D gene TRBD2, 6 bases. Germline loops: CDR1 SGHAT, CDR2 FQNNGV. V shed 0 bases and J shed 0 bases, with 18 bases lying between them. This CDR3 contains 18 residues. In DNA form, the CDR3 reads TGTGCCAGCAGCTTAGATCGGAAACTAGCCAAAAACTCCTACGAGCAGTACTTC. The encoded protein is CASSLDRKLAKNSYEQYF.

The chain combines TRBV2 with TRBJ1-2; D unresolved. The V end lost 4 bases, the J end lost 2 bases, and 5 bases lay between the germline ends. This CDR3 is 12 amino acids long. Germline CDR1 is SNHLY and CDR2 is FYNNEI. The CDR3 region is CASSVINYGYTF. CDR3 sequence (DNA): TGTGCCAGCAGTGTCATCAACTATGGCTACACCTTC.

This clone was observed a single time. The CDR3 here is CASSYRASGGQETQYF. The CDR3 nucleotides read TGCGCCAGCAGCTACCGCGCCAGCGGGGGGCAAGAGACCCAGTACTTC. This chain uses TRBV5-1 with TRBJ2-5, with 9 bases aligning to TRBD2. CDR3 length: 16 amino acids. After removal of 3 bases from V and 2 bases from J, the junction contained 8 bases not matched to a gene. Per the germline V gene, CDR1 is SGHRS and CDR2 is YFSETQ.

V is TRBV14 and J is TRBJ2-7; D gene unclear. This CDR3 region has 15 residues. Trimming removed 3 bases at V and 2 bases at J, with 14 bases between. Germline assignment: CDR1 SGHDN and CDR2 FVKESK. The CDR3 DNA sequence: TGTGCCAGCAGCCAGGCCCCCAGTGATCCCTACGAGCAGTACTTC. Its protein product is CASSQAPSDPYEQYF.

The chain recombines TRBV28 with TRBJ2-7, with 15 positions matching TRBD2. V was clipped by 4 bases and J by 0 bases; unmatched bases: 7. The CDR3 loop spans 18 amino acids. Looked up from germline, CDR1 is MDHEN and CDR2 is SYDVKM. The CDR3 DNA reads as TGTGCCAGCAGTTCTCCGGGACTAGCGGGGGGCAGCTCCTACGAGCAGTACTTC. Translating it yields CASSSPGLAGGSSYEQYF.

This sequence joins TRBV15 and TRBJ2-5; D not resolved. Germline loops: CDR1 LNHNV, CDR2 YYDKDF (reference sequence). The CDR3 consists of 15 residues. The ends were cut back, 5 bases at V and 4 bases at J, with 17 bases in the middle. The CDR3 region has the DNA TGTGCCACCAGCGGCCTAGAGGCGGCTCGAGAGACCCAGTACTTC. It yields the protein CATSGLEAARETQYF.